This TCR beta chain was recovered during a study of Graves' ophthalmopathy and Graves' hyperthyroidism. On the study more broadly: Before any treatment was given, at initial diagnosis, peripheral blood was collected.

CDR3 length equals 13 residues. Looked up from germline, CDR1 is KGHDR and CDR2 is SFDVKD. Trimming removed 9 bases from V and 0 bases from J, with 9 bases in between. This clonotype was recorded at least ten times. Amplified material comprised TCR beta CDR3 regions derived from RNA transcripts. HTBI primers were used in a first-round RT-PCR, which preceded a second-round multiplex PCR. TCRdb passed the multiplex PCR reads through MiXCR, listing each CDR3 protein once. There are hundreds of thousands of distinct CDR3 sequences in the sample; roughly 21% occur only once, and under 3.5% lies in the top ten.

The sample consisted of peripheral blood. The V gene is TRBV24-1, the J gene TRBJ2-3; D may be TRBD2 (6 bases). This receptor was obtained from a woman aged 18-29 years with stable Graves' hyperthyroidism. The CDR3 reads CATGGTSTDTQYF. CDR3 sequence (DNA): TGTGCCACCGGGGGGACTAGCACAGATACGCAGTATTTT.